This T cell receptor beta chain derives from a study of lymphopenia after photon versus proton radiotherapy. Whole-study results and caveats: Proton therapy kept repertoires fairly stable, unlike photons, which gained effector/memory cells.

This clone showed up just a few times. What it recognizes is unknown. Germline V gene data show CDR1 as SGHAT and CDR2 as FQNNGV. V shed 3 bases and J shed 7 bases, with 15 bases lying between them. The CDR3 has 15 amino acids. Using immunoSEQ multiplex PCR, the repertoire was profiled, and TCRdb retains in-frame clones only, with some absent. Of approximately 16,000 clones in the sample, more than 75% are singletons; the top ten hold 11%. This TCR derives from a man aged 65 to 85 with pancreatic cancer. The chain uses TRBV11-2 and TRBJ1-4; tentatively, D is TRBD1 (5 bases). Specimen: peripheral blood, collected from a patient treated with proton-based radiotherapy. CDR3 loop: CASSLRDRWVEKLFF. Here the CDR3 DNA reads TGTGCCAGCAGCTTGAGGGACCGTTGGGTTGAAAAACTGTTTTTT. Full variable domain (remainder filled in from reference TRBV11-2 and TRBJ1-4): EAGVAQSPRYKIIEKRQSVAFWCNPISGHATLYWYQQILGQGPKLLIQFQNNGVVDDSQLPKDRFSAERLKGVDSTLKIQPAKLEDSAVYLCASSLRDRWVEKLFFGSGTQLSVL.